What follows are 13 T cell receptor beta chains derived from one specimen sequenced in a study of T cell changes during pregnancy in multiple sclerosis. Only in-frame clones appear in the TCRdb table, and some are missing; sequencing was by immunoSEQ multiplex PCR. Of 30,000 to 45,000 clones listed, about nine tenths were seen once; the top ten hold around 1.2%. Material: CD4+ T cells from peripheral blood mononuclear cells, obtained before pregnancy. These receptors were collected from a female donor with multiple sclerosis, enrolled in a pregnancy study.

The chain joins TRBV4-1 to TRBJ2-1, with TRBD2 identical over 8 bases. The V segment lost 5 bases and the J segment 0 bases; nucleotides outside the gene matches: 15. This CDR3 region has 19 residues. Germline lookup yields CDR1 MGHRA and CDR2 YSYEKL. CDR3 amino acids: CASSVSSRGGRASYNEQFF. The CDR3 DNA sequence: TGCGCCAGCAGCGTCTCTAGCCGGGGGGGGAGGGCCTCCTACAATGAGCAGTTCTTC.

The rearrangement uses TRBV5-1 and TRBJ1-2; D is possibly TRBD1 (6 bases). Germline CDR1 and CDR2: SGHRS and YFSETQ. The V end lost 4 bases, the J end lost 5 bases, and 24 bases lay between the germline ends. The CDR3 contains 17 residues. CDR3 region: CASSLGQHPRDTYGYTF. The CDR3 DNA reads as TGCGCCAGCAGCCTTGGACAGCATCCTCGGGACACTTATGGCTACACCTTC. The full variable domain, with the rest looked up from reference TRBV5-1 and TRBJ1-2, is KAGVTQTPRYLIKTRGQQVTLSCSPISGHRSVSWYQQTPGQGLQFLFEYFSETQRNKGNFPGRFSGRQFSNSRSEMNVSTLELGDSALYLCASSLGQHPRDTYGYTFGSGTRLTVV.

CDR3 nucleotide sequence: TGTGCCATCAGTGAGCAGGGGAACACTGAAGCTTTCTTT. It specifies CAISEQGNTEAFF. The chain links TRBV10-3 to TRBJ1-1; tentative D call: TRBD1 (5 bases). This CDR3 spans 13 amino acids. Per the germline V gene, CDR1 is ENHRY and CDR2 is SYGVKD. V was cut by 2 bases and J by 1 base, with 5 bases left in between.

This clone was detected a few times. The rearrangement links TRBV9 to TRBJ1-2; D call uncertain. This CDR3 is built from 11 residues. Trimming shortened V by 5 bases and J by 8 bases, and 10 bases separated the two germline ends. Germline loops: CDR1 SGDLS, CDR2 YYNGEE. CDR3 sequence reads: CASRFHGGYTF. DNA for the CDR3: TGTGCCAGCAGATTTCACGGGGGCTACACCTTC.

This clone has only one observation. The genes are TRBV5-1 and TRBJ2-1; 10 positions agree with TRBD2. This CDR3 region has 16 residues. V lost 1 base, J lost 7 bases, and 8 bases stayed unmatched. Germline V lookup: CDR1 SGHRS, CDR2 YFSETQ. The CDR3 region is CASSLSLAGVRNEQFF. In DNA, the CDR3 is TGCGCCAGCAGCTTGTCTCTAGCGGGAGTGAGGAATGAGCAGTTCTTC. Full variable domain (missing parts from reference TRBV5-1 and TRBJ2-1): KAGVTQTPRYLIKTRGQQVTLSCSPISGHRSVSWYQQTPGQGLQFLFEYFSETQRNKGNFPGRFSGRQFSNSRSEMNVSTLELGDSALYLCASSLSLAGVRNEQFFGPGTRLTVL.

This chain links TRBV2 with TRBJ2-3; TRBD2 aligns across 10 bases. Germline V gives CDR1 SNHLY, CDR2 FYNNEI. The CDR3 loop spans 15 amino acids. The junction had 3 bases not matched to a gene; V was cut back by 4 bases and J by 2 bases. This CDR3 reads CASSVGLADTDTQYF. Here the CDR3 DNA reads TGTGCCAGCAGTGTAGGACTAGCGGACACAGATACGCAGTATTTT.

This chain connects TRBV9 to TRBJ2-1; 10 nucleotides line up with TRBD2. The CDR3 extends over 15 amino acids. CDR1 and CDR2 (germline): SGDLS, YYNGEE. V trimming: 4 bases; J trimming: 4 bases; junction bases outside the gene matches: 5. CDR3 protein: CASSLAGDSYNEQFF. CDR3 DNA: TGTGCCAGCAGCCTAGCGGGAGATTCTTACAATGAGCAGTTCTTC.

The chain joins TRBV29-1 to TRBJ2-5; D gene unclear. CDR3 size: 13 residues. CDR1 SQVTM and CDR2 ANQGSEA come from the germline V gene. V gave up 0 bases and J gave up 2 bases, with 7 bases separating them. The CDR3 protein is CSVEDTTQETQYF. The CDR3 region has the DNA TGCAGCGTTGAAGACACAACACAAGAGACCCAGTACTTC.

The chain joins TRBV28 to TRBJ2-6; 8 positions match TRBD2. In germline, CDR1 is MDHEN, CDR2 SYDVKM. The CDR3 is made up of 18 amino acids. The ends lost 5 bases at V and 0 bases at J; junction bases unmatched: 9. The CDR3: CASSAGGQLSSGANVLTF. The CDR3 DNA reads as TGTGCCAGCAGTGCGGGAGGACAGCTAAGCTCTGGGGCCAACGTCCTGACTTTC.

This CDR3 is CASRAGTDTQYF. DNA for the CDR3: TGCGCCAGCAGGGCAGGCACAGATACGCAGTATTTT. The chain joins TRBV10-2 to TRBJ2-3; no clear D. The CDR3 runs 12 residues. The V gene's germline CDR1 is WSHSY and CDR2 SAAADI. V lost 6 bases and J 1 base, leaving 5 bases between the germline ends.

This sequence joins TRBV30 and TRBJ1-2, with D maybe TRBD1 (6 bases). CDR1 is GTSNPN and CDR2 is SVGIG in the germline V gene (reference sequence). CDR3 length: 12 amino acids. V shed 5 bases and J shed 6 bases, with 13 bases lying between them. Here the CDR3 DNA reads TGTGCCTGGCGGGGGGCCACAGATGGCTACACCTTC. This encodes CAWRGATDGYTF. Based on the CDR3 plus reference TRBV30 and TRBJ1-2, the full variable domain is SQTIHQWPATLVQPVGSPLSLECTVEGTSNPNLYWYRQAAGRGLQLLFYSVGIGQISSEVPQNLSASRPQDRQFILSSKKLLLSDSGFYLCAWRGATDGYTFGSGTRLTVV.

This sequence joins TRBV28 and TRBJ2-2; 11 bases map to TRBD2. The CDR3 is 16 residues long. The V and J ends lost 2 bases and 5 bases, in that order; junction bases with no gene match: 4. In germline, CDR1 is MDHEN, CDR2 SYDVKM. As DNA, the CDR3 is TGTGCCAGCAGTTTAACTAGCGGGAGTTATACCGGGGAGCTGTTTTTT. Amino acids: CASSLTSGSYTGELFF. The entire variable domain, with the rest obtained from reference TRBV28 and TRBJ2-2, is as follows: DVKVTQSSRYLVKRTGEKVFLECVQDMDHENMFWYRQDPGLGLRLIYFSYDVKMKEKGDIPEGYSVSREKKERFSLILESASTNQTSMYLCASSLTSGSYTGELFFGEGSRLTVL.

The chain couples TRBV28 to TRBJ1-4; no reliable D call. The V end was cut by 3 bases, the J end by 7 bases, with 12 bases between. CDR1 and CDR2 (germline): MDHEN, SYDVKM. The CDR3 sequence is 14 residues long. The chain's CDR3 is CASSLRQVFEKLFF. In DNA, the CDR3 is TGTGCCAGCAGTTTGCGTCAGGTATTTGAAAAACTGTTTTTT.